This TCR beta chain was recorded in a study of T-cell memory formation after mild COVID-19. Worth noting for this clonotype: The antigen is not known.

Study-level points and caveats: Shrinking CD4+ clones resided mostly in CM and EM, and CD8+ ones in EMRA.

TCRdb ran MiXCR on the 5' RACE reads and lists one entry per CDR3 protein. In the table there are under 300,000 distinct CDR3 sequences, 18% of which are singletons. Trimming removed 3 bases at V and 3 bases at J, with 9 bases between. This CDR3 is built from 13 residues. CDR1 SEHNR and CDR2 FQNEAQ come from the germline V gene (reference sequence). The chain employs TRBV7-9 and TRBJ2-7; a weak D match, TRBD2 (5 bases). The sequencing sample was made of PBMCs or a T cell subset sorted from them (not recorded which). The sequence was collected from a man aged 18-30 years who had mild COVID-19 (a few samples of this study predate the infection). Cell type and time point are not known. Here the CDR3 DNA reads TGTGCCAGCAGCTTCGAGGGTAGCTACGAGCAGTACTTC. It yields the protein CASSFEGSYEQYF.